This T cell receptor (beta chain) was observed in a study of patients and donors after allogeneic stem cell transplantation. Via MiXCR, TCRdb re-called the RT-PCR reads, giving one row per CDR3 protein. This table holds about 74,000 distinct CDR3 sequences, less than 30% found once. The germline gives CDR1 SGHKS, CDR2 YYEKEE (reference sequence). The V end lost 4 bases, the J end lost 7 bases, and 14 bases lay between the germline ends. The CDR3 is 13 residues long. This clonotype was observed at least ten times. Sequencing was done on a sample of blood, either unsorted or a sorted T cell fraction (not recorded which). This receptor was obtained from a human donor who was either an allogeneic HSCT recipient or a stem cell or donor lymphocyte infusion donor (not recorded which). It is not recorded whose cells these are; they may come from a transplant donor. The chain employs TRBV5-5 and TRBJ1-2, with unresolved D. CDR3 region: CASSPQTATGYTF. As DNA, the CDR3 is TGTGCCAGCAGCCCCCAAACAGCGACTGGCTACACCTTC. Together with reference TRBV5-5 and TRBJ1-2, the CDR3 gives the full variable domain: DAGVTQSPTHLIKTRGQQVTLRCSPISGHKSVSWYQQVLGQGPQFIFQYYEKEERGRGNFPDRFSARQFPNYSSELNVNALLLGDSALYLCASSPQTATGYTFGSGTRLTVV.